This TCR beta chain is drawn from a study of cytomegalovirus exposure and HLA in healthy donors. Looking at the study overall: In a later analysis, it was reported that the roughly 130 validation repertoires had been produced on the same platform as the 500 to 850 repertoires belonging to the first cohort.

A word on this clone: The antigen remains unidentified.

Separate from the roughly 700-subject first cohort, the roughly 130-subject validation cohort was the one that the donors belonged to. Some clones are missing from TCRdb's copy, which holds only in-frame ones; the method was immunoSEQ multiplex PCR. The sample shows some 260,000 clones, roughly 88% of them seen only once. The V end was cut by 6 bases, the J end by 5 bases, with 14 bases between. The CDR3 is 13 amino acids. From germline, CDR1 is KGHSH and CDR2 LQKENI. Study outcomes and limitations: Cytomegalovirus-associated TCR beta chains were listed, numbering roughly 150.

Sample: PBMCs. This TCR derives from a woman in her 30s in good health and CMV-seronegative. The chain carries TRBV18 and TRBJ2-7; D possibly corresponds to TRBD2 (5 bases). DNA of the CDR3: TGTGCCAGCTCTCGGGATGTGTCCGACGAGCAGTACTTC. Its translation: CASSRDVSDEQYF.